Listed below are T cell receptor beta chains from one sample, sequenced in a study of T cell responses to AZD1222 COVID-19 vaccine. Repertoires were generated with immunoSEQ multiplex PCR, while TCRdb's copy carries only in-frame clones and drops some. The table has 150,000 or so clones, 92% seen once. This material consisted of peripheral blood, taken on day 0 of AZD1222 vaccination. All receptors come from an adult in good health. The CDR3 runs from the conserved cysteine through the conserved F or W. A D gene is named only where the DNA matches it firmly. Size is omitted from some rows. Given values are once, few, many or a class for expanded clones.

D	V	J	size	CDR3	DNA
-	TRBV5-1	TRBJ2-2	-	CASSLVGTGELFF	TGCGCCAGCAGCTTGGTAGGCACCGGGGAGCTGTTTTTT
-	TRBV5-1	TRBJ1-1	-	CASSTIPGASEAFF	TGCGCCAGCAGCACAATTCCAGGGGCTTCTGAAGCTTTCTTT
TRBD1	TRBV6-5	TRBJ2-7	-	CASSYSGTGGLEQYF	TGTGCCAGCAGTTACTCAGGGACAGGGGGCCTCGAGCAGTACTTC
-	TRBV18	TRBJ2-2	once	CASSPGTGDRELFF	TGTGCCAGCTCACCCGGGACGGGGGACAGGGAGCTGTTTTTT
-	TRBV10-3	TRBJ2-1	-	CAIDAGGGSVYNEQFF	TGTGCCATCGACGCAGGTGGCGGATCAGTATACAATGAGCAGTTCTTC
TRBD1	TRBV9	TRBJ1-1	-	CASRPGQGVSKAFF	TGTGCCAGCAGACCGGGACAGGGAGTTAGTAAAGCTTTCTTT
TRBD1	TRBV5-4	TRBJ1-2	-	CASSSMTGGDGYTF	TGTGCCAGCAGCAGTATGACAGGGGGGGATGGCTACACCTTC
TRBD1	TRBV6-2/TRBV6-3	TRBJ1-2	once	CASSYLVRGNYGYTF	TGTGCCAGCAGTTACTTGGTCAGGGGGAACTATGGCTACACCTTC
-	TRBV27	TRBJ2-7	once	CASSPNRVSEQYF	TGTGCCAGCAGCCCAAACAGGGTTTCCGAGCAGTACTTC
TRBD1	TRBV2	TRBJ1-6	once	CASRRQGVSPLHF	TGTGCCAGCAGGAGACAGGGGGTATCACCCCTCCACTTT
TRBD1	TRBV10-3	TRBJ2-7	-	CAISPTGTGDYEQYF	TGTGCCATCAGCCCCACCGGGACAGGGGACTACGAGCAGTACTTC
-	TRBV6-2/TRBV6-3	TRBJ2-5	-	CASSSGSAGETQYF	TGTGCCAGCAGTTCGGGGAGTGCCGGGGAGACCCAGTACTTC
-	TRBV6-5	TRBJ1-1	-	CASSYSYGSTGTEAFF	TGTGCCAGCAGTTACTCGTACGGGAGTACGGGCACTGAAGCTTTCTTT
-	TRBV9	TRBJ2-7	-	CASSGGGEFYEQYF	TGTGCCAGCAGCGGGGGGGGCGAGTTCTACGAGCAGTACTTC
-	TRBV5-1	TRBJ1-2	-	CASSQTGSNYGYTF	TGCGCCAGCAGCCAAACCGGGAGCAACTATGGCTACACCTTC
-	TRBV7-6	TRBJ1-6	once	CASSPYGGSGSPLHF	TGTGCCAGCAGCCCCTATGGGGGGAGCGGTTCACCCCTCCACTTT
TRBD1	TRBV5-6	TRBJ1-3	-	CASSPTGSGNTIYF	TGTGCCAGCAGCCCGACAGGGAGCGGAAACACCATATATTTT
-	TRBV5-1	TRBJ1-6	-	CASSLGGRVRSPLHF	TGCGCCAGCAGCTTGGGCGGCAGGGTGAGATCACCCCTCCACTTT
-	TRBV7-2	TRBJ2-7	-	CASSLIPAYEQYF	TGTGCCAGCAGCTTAATCCCCGCCTACGAGCAGTACTTC
-	TRBV6-4	TRBJ2-1	-	CASSTEGGGYNEQFF	TGTGCCAGCAGTACTGAAGGCGGCGGTTACAATGAGCAGTTCTTC
-	TRBV10-1	TRBJ1-5	-	CATPGQTLGHSNQPQHF	TGCGCCACACCGGGACAAACCTTAGGTCATAGCAATCAGCCCCAGCATTTT
-	TRBV14	TRBJ2-7	-	CASSQVRGYEQYF	TGTGCCAGCAGCCAAGTCCGGGGCTACGAGCAGTACTTC
-	TRBV10-3	TRBJ1-3	-	CAISASGTSSGNTIYF	TGTGCCATCAGTGCCAGCGGAACCAGCTCTGGAAACACCATATATTTT
TRBD1	TRBV10-3	TRBJ2-7	-	CAISAVFMDRGPYEQYF	TGTGCCATCAGTGCGGTCTTTATGGACAGGGGGCCCTACGAGCAGTACTTC
-	TRBV19	TRBJ1-2	-	CASSLSRQNYGYTF	TGTGCCAGTAGTCTTAGCCGACAAAACTATGGCTACACCTTC
TRBD2	TRBV5-1	TRBJ2-5	-	CASSPGTSPETQYF	TGCGCCAGCAGCCCCGGGACTAGCCCAGAGACCCAGTACTTC
-	TRBV5-1	TRBJ2-7	-	CASSWGSGRNEQYF	TGCGCCAGCAGTTGGGGCTCGGGGAGGAACGAGCAGTACTTC
-	TRBV10-3	TRBJ1-2	-	CAISESRQNYGYTF	TGTGCCATCAGTGAGTCGAGACAGAACTATGGCTACACCTTC
TRBD2	TRBV7-2	TRBJ2-5	-	CASSPIAGGSQETQYF	TGTGCCAGCAGCCCCATAGCGGGGGGATCCCAAGAGACCCAGTACTTC
-	TRBV12-3/TRBV12-4	TRBJ2-7	-	CASAISRGYEQYF	TGTGCCAGCGCCATTTCAAGGGGGTACGAGCAGTACTTC
-	TRBV3-1/TRBV3-2	TRBJ1-1	-	CASSFGQYTEAFF	TGTGCCAGCAGTTTCGGACAGTACACTGAAGCTTTCTTT
-	TRBV28	TRBJ1-4	-	CASSSYRDLNEKLFF	TGTGCCAGCAGTTCCTACCGGGACCTCAATGAAAAACTGTTTTTT